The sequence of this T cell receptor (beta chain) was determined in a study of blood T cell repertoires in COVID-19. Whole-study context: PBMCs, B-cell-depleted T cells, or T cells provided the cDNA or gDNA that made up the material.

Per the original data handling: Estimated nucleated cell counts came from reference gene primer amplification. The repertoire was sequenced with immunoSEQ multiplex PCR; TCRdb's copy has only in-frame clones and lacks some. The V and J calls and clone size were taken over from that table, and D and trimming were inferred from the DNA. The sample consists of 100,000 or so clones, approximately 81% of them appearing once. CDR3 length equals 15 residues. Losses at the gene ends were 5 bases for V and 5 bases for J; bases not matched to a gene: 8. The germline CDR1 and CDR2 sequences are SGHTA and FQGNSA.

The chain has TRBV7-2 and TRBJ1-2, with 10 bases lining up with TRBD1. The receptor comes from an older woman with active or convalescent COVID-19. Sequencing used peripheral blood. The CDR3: CASSAGPGQGYGYTF. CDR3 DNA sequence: TGTGCCAGCAGCGCCGGACCGGGACAGGGGTATGGCTACACCTTC.